The clone carrying this T cell receptor (beta chain) was detected a few times. As yet, its antigen is unknown. Here immunoSEQ multiplex PCR was the method, and the copy in TCRdb shows in-frame clones only, minus some. The sample includes about 52,000 clones, about 90% of them seen just once. V was pared by 6 bases and J by 4 bases, with 6 bases of the junction left unmatched. Germline-derived CDR1 and CDR2 are MDHEN and SYDVKM. The CDR3 is 13 residues long. This sample was included in a study of Tregs in tolerant kidney transplant recipients. Study results and limitations: Biological reproducibility was not directly addressed in this study.

The nonmyeloablative bone marrow transplants came from related graft donors, with transient mixed chimerism. The receptor comes from a human patient who received a combined kidney and bone marrow transplant. The graft donor may have given rise to some T cells. This chain connects TRBV28 to TRBJ2-7; 7 bases map to TRBD1. The sequencing here drew on CD8+ T cells from blood (PBMCs), taken 24 months after the transplant. The CDR3 loop is CASSPTGLYEQYF. CDR3 bases: TGTGCCAGCAGCCCGACAGGGTTGTACGAGCAGTACTTC.